This entry is about one TCR beta chain. What it recognizes is unknown. The record originates from a study of cytomegalovirus exposure and HLA in healthy donors. The study ran its PCR with 60 Vbeta and 13 Jbeta primers. Libraries were prepared by immunoSEQ multiplex PCR; TCRdb keeps only in-frame clonotypes and omits some of them. The sample consists of 33,000 or so clones, more than 70% of them appearing once. Healthy bone marrow donors made up the donors. Study findings and constraints: Three CMV-associated chains proved CMV antigen-specific in vitro. TCR beta V- and J-gene trimming was later associated with a missense DCLRE1C variant.

The TCR originated in a woman aged 25 to 39 in good health and CMV-seropositive. Material for sequencing was PBMCs.

CDR3 protein: CASIPGRSVFGYTF. CDR3 bases: TGTGCCAGTATCCCCGGGAGATCAGTGTTTGGCTACACCTTC. The chain couples TRBV19 to TRBJ1-2, with D unclear. The length of the CDR3 is 14 residues. Germline CDR1 and CDR2: LNHDA and SQIVND (reference sequence). V was clipped by 7 bases and J by 7 bases, with 19 bases between them. The full variable domain, rest sourced from reference TRBV19 and TRBJ1-2, is DGGITQSPKYLFRKEGQNVTLSCEQNLNHDAMYWYRQDPGQGLRLIYYSQIVNDFQKGDIAEGYSVSREKKESFPLTVTSAQKNPTAFYLCASIPGRSVFGYTFGSGTRLTVV.